One sample yielded the 22 T cell receptor beta chains listed below, sequenced in a study of T cells in women clearing cervical HPV infection. Generated by immunoSEQ multiplex PCR, the TCRdb table keeps only in-frame clones and is missing some. The sample is made up of approximately 39,000 clones, and the top ten hold roughly 3.7% of it. Sequencing was performed on blood buffy coat. The receptors stem from a woman aged 18-70 years with a cervical HPV16 infection that either progressed to CIN3+ or cleared (not recorded which).

A remark on this clone: With the read ending 3 residues before the CDR3 end, the germline J gene is used to fill in that end. The rearrangement joins TRBV7-3 to TRBJ1-2; weak D call: TRBD1 (5 bases). Germline V gene data show CDR1 as SGHTA and CDR2 as FQGTGA. Trimming shortened V by 7 bases and J by 7 bases, and 16 bases separated the two germline ends. This CDR3 has 13 residues. The covered CDR3 bases are TGTGCCAGCACCCATCTCCCCGGGGGTGGC. Its translation: CASTHLPGGG. The whole CDR3 sequence reads CASTHLPGGGYTF. The whole variable domain, filled in from reference TRBV7-3 and TRBJ1-2, reads GAGVSQTPSNKVTEKGKYVELRCDPISGHTALYWYRQSLGQGPEFLIYFQGTGAADDSGLPNDRFFAVRPEGSVSTLKIQRTERGDSAVYLCASTHLPGGGYTFGSGTRLTVV.

As for this clone: The read comes to an end 3 residues before the CDR3 does, leaving the germline J gene to fill in the end. The genes are TRBV5-4 and TRBJ2-2; D might be TRBD1 (6 bases). Germline V gene lookup returns CDR1 SGHNT and CDR2 YYREEE (reference sequence). The V end was cut by 4 bases, the J end by 3 bases, with 10 bases between. The CDR3 totals 14 residues. Incomplete CDR3 DNA: TGTGCCAGCAGCCGGGACATCGACACCGGGGAG. It specifies CASSRDIDTGE. The full CDR3 protein is CASSRDIDTGELFF. The variable domain in full, completed from reference TRBV5-4 and TRBJ2-2, reads ETGVTQSPTHLIKTRGQQVTLRCSSQSGHNTVSWYQQALGQGPQFIFQYYREEENGRGNFPPRFSGLQFPNYSSELNVNALELDDSALYLCASSRDIDTGELFFGEGSRLTVL.

Points on this clone: The read is 3 residues too short to cover the CDR3 end, so that end is filled in from the germline J gene. The rearrangement uses TRBV20-1 and TRBJ1-5, with D hard to call. Germline assignment: CDR1 DFQATT and CDR2 SNEGSKA (reference sequence). CDR3 length equals 13 residues. V was clipped by 3 bases and J by 3 bases, with 9 bases between them. CDR3 DNA, as far as it was read: TGCAGTGCTAGCGGGGATCTCAATCAGCCC. The encoded protein is CSASGDLNQP. In full, the CDR3 reads CSASGDLNQPQHF.

Concerning this clone: From the germline J gene comes the end of the CDR3, since the read stops 3 residues before it. This chain joins TRBV5-4 and TRBJ2-5; TRBD2 matches at 7 bases. Trimming removed 3 bases from V and 2 bases from J; junction bases left unmatched: 10. Germline values: CDR1 SGHNT, CDR2 YYREEE (reference sequence). The CDR3 runs 16 residues. CDR3 sequence reads: CASSSGGAGKQETQYF. The sequenced part of the CDR3 DNA is TGTGCCAGCAGCTCCGGGGGAGCGGGGAAGCAAGAGACC.

A word on this clone: The read is 3 residues too short to cover the CDR3 end, so that end is filled in from the germline J gene. V is TRBV7-2 and J is TRBJ1-5; no clear D. Germline lookup yields CDR1 SGHTA and CDR2 FQGNSA. CDR3 size: 13 residues. The CDR3 DNA, read in part, is TGTGCCAGCAGCTTAGACACGATAAGACCC. Its protein product is CASSLDTIRP. The complete CDR3 sequence is CASSLDTIRPQHF.

Of note for this clone: The read stops 3 residues short of the end of the CDR3; the missing end is completed from the germline J gene. The V call is TRBV7-9, the J call TRBJ1-2, with unresolved D. Germline assignment: CDR1 SEHNR and CDR2 FQNEAQ (reference sequence). CDR3 size: 13 residues. CDR3 amino acids: CASSLSGNNDYTF. CDR3 DNA (partial): TGTGCCAGCAGCTTGAGCGGAAACAATGAC.

Points on this clone: The CDR3 extends 3 residues past the end of the read, so its final part is completed from the germline J gene. This sequence joins TRBV2 and TRBJ2-2; D gene unclear. V was cut by 2 bases and J by 0 bases, with 7 bases left in between. CDR3 length: 15 amino acids. Per germline, CDR1 SNHLY and CDR2 FYNNEI. Partial CDR3 DNA: TGTGCCAGCAGTGAAAGAGCCGCGAACACCGGGGAG. Translating gives CASSERAANTGE. The full CDR3 protein reads CASSERAANTGELFF.

On this clone: From the germline J gene comes the end of the CDR3, since the read stops 3 residues before it. The genes are TRBV19 and TRBJ1-2; D unclear. V lost 8 bases to trimming and J lost 3 bases, with 19 bases between them. The CDR3 runs to 15 residues. Germline CDR1 is LNHDA and CDR2 is SQIVND (reference sequence). CDR3 bases read: TGTGCCAGTGTCCCCCAAACTACAAGACACTATGGC. Protein: CASVPQTTRHYG. The whole CDR3 region reads CASVPQTTRHYGYTF. The entire variable domain, with the rest obtained from reference TRBV19 and TRBJ1-2, is as follows: DGGITQSPKYLFRKEGQNVTLSCEQNLNHDAMYWYRQDPGQGLRLIYYSQIVNDFQKGDIAEGYSVSREKKESFPLTVTSAQKNPTAFYLCASVPQTTRHYGYTFGSGTRLTVV.

Note on this clone: Coverage ceases 3 residues before the CDR3 finishes, and the germline J gene fills in the end. The chain links TRBV19 to TRBJ2-5, with 7 positions matching TRBD2. The V and J ends lost 9 bases and 1 base, in that order; junction bases with no gene match: 11. The CDR3 runs to 15 residues. From germline, CDR1 is LNHDA and CDR2 SQIVND (reference sequence). The CDR3 sequence: CASSFRLAGQETQYF. The DNA read from the CDR3 is TGTGCCAGCTCGTTTCGACTAGCCGGCCAAGAGACC.

Notes on this clone: The read is 3 residues too short to cover the CDR3 end, so that end is filled in from the germline J gene. The chain links TRBV19 to TRBJ2-7; D might be TRBD1 (5 bases). Trimming shortened V by 7 bases and J by 2 bases, and 21 bases separated the two germline ends. The CDR3 is 16 residues long. CDR1 is LNHDA, CDR2 SQIVND, per germline (reference sequence). The sequenced CDR3 bases are TGTGCCAGTACAAAGATCGGCGCAGGGTATACCTACGAG. Translating gives CASTKIGAGYTYE. The full CDR3 sequence reads CASTKIGAGYTYEQYF. Using reference TRBV19 and TRBJ2-7 for the parts outside the CDR3, the full variable domain is DGGITQSPKYLFRKEGQNVTLSCEQNLNHDAMYWYRQDPGQGLRLIYYSQIVNDFQKGDIAEGYSVSREKKESFPLTVTSAQKNPTAFYLCASTKIGAGYTYEQYFGPGTRLTVT.

As to this clone: Coverage ceases 3 residues before the CDR3 finishes, and the germline J gene fills in the end. The chain recombines TRBV28 with TRBJ2-7; D is perhaps TRBD2 (5 bases). V was shortened by 10 bases and J by 6 bases, with 16 bases between the two germline ends. The CDR3 is 12 amino acids. Germline CDR1 reads MDHEN; CDR2 reads SYDVKM. The CDR3: CATAGVLREQYF. CDR3 bases read: TGTGCCACCGCCGGGGTCCTCCGCGAG.

About this clone itself: The observed sequence ends 3 residues before the CDR3 terminus, with the missing tail filled in from the germline J gene. V and J are TRBV6-1 and TRBJ2-6; D possibly corresponds to TRBD2 (6 bases). Trimming stripped 4 bases from V and 2 bases from J, with 21 bases between. Germline lookup yields CDR1 MNHNS and CDR2 SASEGT. This CDR3 has 19 residues. The sequenced part of the CDR3 DNA is TGTGCCAGCAGTGGAGCGCGTCGGGGGACTTTGGCTGGGGCCAACGTC. Amino acids: CASSGARRGTLAGANV. The full CDR3 protein reads CASSGARRGTLAGANVLTF.

Remarks on this clone: The CDR3 end lies 3 residues beyond the end of the read and is filled in from the germline J gene. The chain employs TRBV6-4 and TRBJ2-3; a possible D gene is TRBD2 (5 bases). Germline CDR1 and CDR2: MRHNA and SNTAGT. Trimming took 3 bases from V and 1 from J, leaving 5 bases between them. The CDR3 contains 13 residues. The CDR3 protein is CASSEAGTDTQYF. The CDR3 bases that were read are TGTGCCAGCAGTGAAGCGGGCACAGATACG.

Turning to this clone: The read falls 3 residues short of the CDR3 end, and the missing part is taken from the germline J gene. The chain carries TRBV23-1 and TRBJ2-7; TRBD2 matches at 9 bases. TRBV23-1 is designated an ORF whose function remains uncertain. The length of the CDR3 is 16 residues. J gave up 4 bases and V 0 bases, and 7 bases lay outside the gene matches. Incomplete CDR3 DNA: TGCGCCAGCAGTCAATCGGCGGGGGGGGGACTGTACGAG. Its protein product is CASSQSAGGGLYE. From start to end, the CDR3 is CASSQSAGGGLYEQYF.

Regarding this clone: The read terminates 3 residues ahead of where the CDR3 ends, so the germline J gene completes it. The rearrangement links TRBV2 to TRBJ2-3; TRBD2 matches 9 bases. This CDR3 region has 15 residues. The germline V gene has CDR1 SNHLY and CDR2 FYNNEI. The V gene end was trimmed by 6 bases and the J gene end by 2 bases; junction bases not matched to a gene: 6. The CDR3 here is CASSVAGVSTDTQYF. The covered CDR3 bases are TGTGCCAGCAGCGTAGCGGGAGTTTCCACAGATACG.

A remark on this clone: The DNA ends 3 residues before the CDR3 does, and the rest of the CDR3 is filled in from the germline J gene. The gene calls are TRBV10-3 and TRBJ1-5, with D tentatively TRBD1 (5 bases). From germline, CDR1 is ENHRY and CDR2 SYGVKD. The length of the CDR3 is 13 residues. Trimming took 6 bases from V and 4 from J, leaving 10 bases between them. The CDR3 DNA, read in part, is TGTGCCATCAGCGCAGGGTCAAATCAGCCC. Residues: CAISAGSNQP. From start to end, the CDR3 is CAISAGSNQPQHF.

With respect to this clone: The read finishes 3 residues shy of the CDR3 end, and the germline J gene is used to complete it. The J gene is TRBJ2-5, the V gene TRBV29-1; D is undetermined. CDR1 and CDR2 from the germline V gene are SQVTM and ANQGSEA. The CDR3 covers 12 residues. The V and J ends lost 4 bases and 2 bases respectively, with 8 bases between them. The part of the CDR3 DNA that was read is TGCAGCGTTGTGGTACAGCAAGAGACC. Its translation: CSVVVQQET. The full CDR3 sequence reads CSVVVQQETQYF.

In regard to this clone: Coverage ceases 3 residues before the CDR3 finishes, and the germline J gene fills in the end. This chain links TRBV6-4 with TRBJ2-3; 8 bases match TRBD2. Germline V lookup: CDR1 MRHNA, CDR2 SNTAGT. This CDR3 is 14 amino acids long. With V trimmed by 3 bases and J by 1 base, 0 bases remained unmatched. The CDR3 is CASSERGGTDTQYF. The CDR3 bases that were read are TGTGCCAGCAGTGAGCGGGGGGGCACAGATACG.

Concerning this clone: Sequencing ends 3 residues short of the CDR3 end; the germline J gene provides the rest. The chain combines TRBV5-1 with TRBJ1-2, with TRBD1 matching over 9 bases. With V trimmed by 4 bases and J by 7 bases, 11 bases remained unmatched. Germline CDR1 is SGHRS and CDR2 is YFSETQ. The CDR3 runs to 15 residues. The CDR3: CASSHFRGQGFGYTF. The sequenced part of the CDR3 DNA is TGCGCCAGCAGCCACTTTAGGGGACAGGGTTTTGGC.

With respect to this clone: The CDR3 goes on 3 residues after the read ends, and that part is filled in from the germline J gene. This chain links TRBV2 with TRBJ2-7; 8 bases agree with TRBD2. The junction had 13 bases not matched to a gene; V was cut back by 10 bases and J by 5 bases. This CDR3 region has 14 residues. CDR1 and CDR2 (germline): SNHLY, FYNNEI. The CDR3 loop is CAIPAGGGPHEQYF. CDR3 DNA (partial): TGTGCCATCCCGGCGGGGGGAGGGCCACACGAG.

To note about this clone: With the read ending 3 residues before the CDR3 end, the germline J gene is used to fill in that end. The chain uses TRBV12-3 or TRBV12-4 and TRBJ2-1; no clear D. This CDR3 region has 11 residues. Trimming pared 4 bases from V and 7 bases from J, leaving 5 bases between. Partial CDR3 DNA: TGTGCCAGCAGTTCAAAAAATGAG. Encoded protein: CASSSKNE. The CDR3 in its entirety is CASSSKNEQFF.

Points on this clone: The CDR3 extends 3 residues past the end of the read, so its final part is completed from the germline J gene. The chain combines TRBV4-1 with TRBJ2-7; 11 positions match TRBD2. This CDR3 spans 17 amino acids. V trimming: 0 bases; J trimming: 0 bases; junction bases outside the gene matches: 4. Germline CDR1 is MGHRA and CDR2 is YSYEKL. CDR3 sequence reads: CASSQDRLAGLSYEQYF. CDR3 DNA (partial): TGCGCCAGCAGCCAAGATAGACTAGCGGGGCTCTCCTACGAG.